This is a list of T cell receptor beta chains from one sample in a study of T cells in Graves' hyperthyroidism and ophthalmopathy. TCRdb re-called the multiplex PCR reads through MiXCR, storing one row per CDR3 protein. This sample has approximately 530,000 distinct CDR3 sequences, with about a sixth found just once. Material: blood. All receptors come from a woman aged 18-29 years with Graves' hyperthyroidism. The CDR3 runs from the conserved cysteine through the conserved F or W. A D gene is named only where the DNA matches it firmly. A row's size may be missing; if present it is once, few, many or a size class.

abundance: many
v_gene: TRBV18
d_gene: TRBD2
j_gene: TRBJ2-1
CDR3aa: CASSPPRTSVRDEQFF
CDR3nt: TGTGCCAGCTCACCACCCCGGACTAGCGTTAGAGATGAGCAGTTCTTC

abundance: -
v_gene: TRBV9
d_gene: TRBD1
j_gene: TRBJ1-1
CDR3aa: CASSVSGGLNTEAFF
CDR3nt: TGTGCCAGCAGCGTATCAGGGGGCCTGAACACTGAAGCTTTCTTT

abundance: many
v_gene: TRBV20-1
d_gene: -
j_gene: TRBJ1-4
CDR3aa: CSARATGSANEKLFF
CDR3nt: TGCAGTGCTAGAGCGACGGGGTCCGCTAATGAAAAACTGTTTTTT

abundance: -
v_gene: TRBV4-2
d_gene: TRBD2
j_gene: TRBJ2-7
CDR3aa: CASSQDGAGGPNEQYF
CDR3nt: TGTGCCAGCAGCCAAGATGGGGCGGGAGGGCCCAACGAGCAGTACTTC

abundance: many
v_gene: TRBV28
d_gene: -
j_gene: TRBJ1-2
CDR3aa: CASSLSPGRVYGYTF
CDR3nt: TGTGCCAGCAGTTTATCGCCGGGGCGAGTCTATGGCTACACCTTC

abundance: many
v_gene: TRBV7-2
d_gene: TRBD1
j_gene: TRBJ2-7
CDR3aa: CASSLADRGRGYEQYF
CDR3nt: TGTGCCAGCAGCTTAGCGGACAGGGGGCGAGGCTACGAGCAGTACTTC

abundance: many
v_gene: TRBV2
d_gene: -
j_gene: TRBJ1-1
CDR3aa: CASRGRAANTEAFF
CDR3nt: TGTGCCAGTAGGGGAAGGGCCGCGAACACTGAAGCTTTCTTT

abundance: -
v_gene: TRBV12-3/TRBV12-4
d_gene: -
j_gene: TRBJ2-3
CDR3aa: CASSSTEGLRSTDTQYF
CDR3nt: TGTGCCAGCAGCTCCACGGAGGGGCTGAGGAGCACAGATACGCAGTATTTT

abundance: many
v_gene: TRBV11-2
d_gene: TRBD1
j_gene: TRBJ1-1
CDR3aa: CASSLTGTGANTEAFF
CDR3nt: TGTGCCAGCAGCCTGACCGGGACAGGGGCGAACACTGAAGCTTTCTTT

abundance: few
v_gene: TRBV5-6
d_gene: TRBD1
j_gene: TRBJ2-7
CDR3aa: CASKTTGTYEQYF
CDR3nt: TGTGCCAGCAAAACGACAGGGACCTACGAGCAGTACTTC

abundance: many
v_gene: TRBV2
d_gene: -
j_gene: TRBJ1-2
CDR3aa: CASTRRGGDGYTF
CDR3nt: TGTGCCAGTACCCGCAGGGGTGGGGATGGCTACACCTTC

abundance: few
v_gene: TRBV7-2
d_gene: TRBD2
j_gene: TRBJ2-7
CDR3aa: CASSLISSGLSYEQYF
CDR3nt: TGTGCCAGCAGCTTAATTTCTAGCGGGCTCTCCTACGAGCAGTACTTC

abundance: -
v_gene: TRBV20-1
d_gene: TRBD1
j_gene: TRBJ2-5
CDR3aa: CSARGQGAGKTQYF
CDR3nt: TGCAGTGCTAGGGGGCAGGGGGCGGGGAAGACCCAGTACTTC

abundance: -
v_gene: TRBV7-2
d_gene: -
j_gene: TRBJ1-5
CDR3aa: CASSLAGTNNQPQHF
CDR3nt: TGTGCCAGCAGCTTGGCCGGGACAAACAATCAGCCCCAGCATTTT

abundance: many
v_gene: TRBV30
d_gene: -
j_gene: TRBJ1-1
CDR3aa: CAWSGSRGGRAFF
CDR3nt: TGTGCCTGGAGTGGTTCCCGCGGGGGCCGGGCTTTCTTT

abundance: many
v_gene: TRBV7-2
d_gene: -
j_gene: TRBJ2-5
CDR3aa: CASSFTRDQETQYF
CDR3nt: TGTGCCAGCAGCTTTACGCGGGACCAGGAGACCCAGTACTTC

abundance: few
v_gene: TRBV12-3/TRBV12-4
d_gene: -
j_gene: TRBJ1-2
CDR3aa: CASSLGPAEDYGYTF
CDR3nt: TGTGCCAGCAGTTTAGGTCCAGCCGAGGACTATGGCTACACCTTC

abundance: many
v_gene: TRBV5-4
d_gene: TRBD2
j_gene: TRBJ2-7
CDR3aa: CASSLGLADGEQYF
CDR3nt: TGTGCCAGCAGCTTGGGACTAGCTGACGGGGAGCAGTACTTC

abundance: -
v_gene: TRBV7-2
d_gene: -
j_gene: TRBJ2-2
CDR3aa: CASSLQVGELFF
CDR3nt: TGTGCCAGCAGCCTTCAGGTCGGGGAGCTGTTTTTT

abundance: few
v_gene: TRBV20-1
d_gene: -
j_gene: TRBJ2-5
CDR3aa: CSARPGVGETQYF
CDR3nt: TGCAGTGCTAGACCCGGGGTGGGGGAGACCCAGTACTTC

abundance: -
v_gene: TRBV24-1
d_gene: -
j_gene: TRBJ2-5
CDR3aa: CATSDLGSPQETQYF
CDR3nt: TGTGCCACCAGTGATCTGGGGTCCCCACAAGAGACCCAGTACTTC

abundance: many
v_gene: TRBV28
d_gene: TRBD1
j_gene: TRBJ1-5
CDR3aa: CASYKGGLGNQPQHF
CDR3nt: TGTGCCAGTTACAAAGGGGGCTTGGGCAATCAGCCCCAGCATTTT

abundance: once
v_gene: TRBV7-2
d_gene: -
j_gene: TRBJ2-7
CDR3aa: CASSFTPDTSYEQYF
CDR3nt: TGTGCCAGCAGTTTTACCCCGGACACCTCCTACGAGCAGTACTTC